This TCR beta chain stems from a study of identical twins. Study-wide results and limits: Potential partial confounding of zero-insertion analyses by invariant MAIT and iNKT cells was noted. Out-of-frame alpha sequences shared by twins were enriched for low generation probability.

About this clonotype itself: The antigen remains unidentified.

J was trimmed by 10 bases and V by 0 bases; bases with no gene match: 7. CDR1 and CDR2 from the germline V gene are SGHRS and YFSETQ. The CDR3 consists of 13 residues. A universal primer binding site was introduced by template switching. The final cDNA contained unique molecular identifiers. A single record per CDR3 protein comes from TCRdb applying MiXCR to the 5' RACE reads. The data show roughly 230,000 distinct CDR3 sequences, with roughly 8% seen just once and less than 4% held by the top ten. The same data also contributed to another study, on yellow fever vaccine responses in identical twins.

The receptor was derived from a woman aged 18-30 years in good health. Sequenced sample: CD8+ T cells sorted from blood. The chain joins TRBV5-1 to TRBJ2-7, with 7 bases matching TRBD1. The CDR3 DNA reads TGCGCCAGCAGCTTGGATTGGGGACAGAATCAGTACTTC. This codes for CASSLDWGQNQYF.